The T cell receptor (beta chain) described here comes from a study of blood T cell repertoires in COVID-19. Study-wide background: Acute-phase and convalescent COVID-19 samples originated in the United States, Italy and Spain. Nucleic acid was either cDNA or gDNA, and it came from T cells, B-cell-depleted T cells, or PBMCs.

Original processing notes: Reference gene primer amplification in the assay estimated nucleated cell counts. Assay: immunoSEQ multiplex PCR; the TCRdb copy retains only in-frame clones and omits some. The DNA gave D and trimming, while V, J and clone size come from that table. There are about 82,000 clones in the sample; about 80% occur only once, and around 11% lies in the top ten. Germline V CDR1 and CDR2: SNHLY, FYNNEI. V lost 8 bases to trimming and J lost 7 bases, with 14 bases between them. CDR3 size: 12 residues. The sequenced sample was peripheral blood. The chain has TRBV2 and TRBJ1-1; TRBD1 might be the D (6 bases). The sequence came from a woman between 40 and 50 years old with active or convalescent COVID-19. Written as DNA, the CDR3 is TGTGCCAGCGGCAACAGGGCAGGTGAAGCTTTCTTT. Its translation: CASGNRAGEAFF. Filled out from reference TRBV2 and TRBJ1-1, the complete variable domain reads EPEVTQTPSHQVTQMGQEVILRCVPISNHLYFYWYRQILGQKVEFLVSFYNNEISEKSEIFDDQFSVERPDGSNFTLKIRSTKLEDSAMYFCASGNRAGEAFFGQGTRLTVV.